This note documents a single T cell receptor (beta chain) sequence. Its antigen is still unknown. The data are from a study of T cell responses to AZD1222 COVID-19 vaccine. Study information: The analysis combined second doses at about 4 or about 12 weeks. Notes on the study in general: Repertoires were sampled only after the peak T cell response. Donors in the cohort were predominantly white British and more often female, and clonal diversity was possibly underestimated. With two AZD1222 doses given, Spike-specific TCR breadth and depth both rose.

This CDR3 is built from 15 residues. Trimming cost V 6 bases and J 8 bases; bases outside gene matches: 13. Germline V gene sequence: CDR1 LNHDA, CDR2 SQIVND (reference sequence). Sequenced by immunoSEQ multiplex PCR; TCRdb stores in-frame clones only, minus some. The sample records fewer than 120,000 clones, roughly nine tenths being singletons. This receptor was identified in an adult in good health. The chain links TRBV19 to TRBJ2-1; 7 bases align to TRBD2. The source material was peripheral blood, sampled on day 0 of AZD1222 vaccination. The DNA of the CDR3 is TGTGCCAGTAGACCTACCGAGGGACTACCCGATGAGCAGTTCTTC. It translates to CASRPTEGLPDEQFF.